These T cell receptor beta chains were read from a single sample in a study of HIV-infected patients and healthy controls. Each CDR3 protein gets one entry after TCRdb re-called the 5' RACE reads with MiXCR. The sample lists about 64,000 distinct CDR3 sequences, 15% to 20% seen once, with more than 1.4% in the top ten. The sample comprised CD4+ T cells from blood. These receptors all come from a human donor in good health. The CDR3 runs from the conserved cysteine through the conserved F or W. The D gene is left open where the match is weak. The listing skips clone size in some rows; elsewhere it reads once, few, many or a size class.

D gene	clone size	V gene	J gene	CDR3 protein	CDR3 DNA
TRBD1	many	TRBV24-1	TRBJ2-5	CATSDPLTGASQETQYF	TGTGCCACCAGTGACCCACTGACAGGGGCCAGCCAAGAGACCCAGTACTTC
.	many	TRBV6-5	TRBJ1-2	CASSYDRKGANYGYTF	TGTGCCAGCAGTTATGATCGGAAAGGAGCTAACTATGGCTACACCTTC
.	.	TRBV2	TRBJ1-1	CASSEARGVNTEAFF	TGTGCCAGCAGTGAAGCAAGGGGTGTGAACACTGAAGCTTTCTTT
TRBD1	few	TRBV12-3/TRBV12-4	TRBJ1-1	CASSPTGGLRNTEAFF	TGTGCCAGCAGTCCCACAGGGGGCCTCAGGAACACTGAAGCTTTCTTT
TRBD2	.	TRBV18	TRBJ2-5	CASSPPGLATETQYF	TGTGCCAGCTCACCTCCGGGACTAGCGACAGAGACCCAGTACTTC
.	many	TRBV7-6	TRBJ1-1	CASSLGPSSTEAFF	TGTGCCAGCAGCTTAGGGCCTAGCAGCACTGAAGCTTTCTTT
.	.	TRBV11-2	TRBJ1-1	CASSFGPSKYTEAFF	TGTGCCAGCAGCTTTGGACCTAGTAAGTACACTGAAGCTTTCTTT
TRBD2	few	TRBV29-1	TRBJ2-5	CSVGVAGGQETQYF	TGCAGCGTTGGGGTAGCGGGAGGCCAAGAGACCCAGTACTTC
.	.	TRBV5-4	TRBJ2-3	CASWGQGTDTQYF	TGTGCCAGCTGGGGGCAGGGAACAGATACGCAGTATTTT
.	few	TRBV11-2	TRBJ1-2	CASSLSHTDVNYGYTF	TGTGCCAGCAGCTTATCGCACACTGACGTAAACTATGGCTACACCTTC
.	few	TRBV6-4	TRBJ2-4	CASSDSFFGAKNIQYF	TGTGCCAGCAGTGACTCGTTTTTTGGAGCCAAAAACATTCAGTACTTC
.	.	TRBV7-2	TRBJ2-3	CASSFGQPRSADTQYF	TGTGCCAGCAGCTTTGGACAGCCGAGGAGTGCAGATACGCAGTATTTT
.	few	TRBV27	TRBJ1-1	CASSYSGAFAEAFF	TGTGCCAGCAGTTATTCAGGGGCTTTCGCTGAAGCTTTCTTT
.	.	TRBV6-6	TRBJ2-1	CASNQIGANEQFF	TGTGCCAGCAATCAGATAGGGGCCAATGAGCAGTTCTTC
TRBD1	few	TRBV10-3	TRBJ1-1	CAIRDREGTEAFF	TGTGCCATCAGGGACAGGGAAGGGACTGAAGCTTTCTTT
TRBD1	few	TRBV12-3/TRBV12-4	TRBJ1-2	CASSFGDRASGYTF	TGTGCCAGCAGTTTCGGTGACAGGGCTTCCGGCTACACCTTC
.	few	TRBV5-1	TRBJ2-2	CASSWMFRGAGAGELFF	TGCGCCAGCAGCTGGATGTTCCGGGGGGCCGGGGCCGGGGAGCTGTTTTTT
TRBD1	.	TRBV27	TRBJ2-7	CASSRQGHEQYF	TGTGCCAGCAGTCGACAGGGGCACGAGCAGTACTTC
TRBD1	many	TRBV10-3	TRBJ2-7	CAISGQGAGEQYF	TGTGCCATCAGCGGACAGGGGGCAGGCGAGCAGTACTTC
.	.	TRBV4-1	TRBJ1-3	CASSPDGTRDSGNTIYF	TGCGCCAGCAGCCCGGACGGCACTAGGGACTCTGGAAACACCATATATTTT
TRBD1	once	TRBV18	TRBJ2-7	CASSPRDRVYEQYF	TGTGCCAGCTCACCCCGGGACAGGGTCTACGAGCAGTACTTC
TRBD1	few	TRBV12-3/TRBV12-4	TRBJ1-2	CASRPRDRYIYGYTF	TGTGCCAGCCGCCCCCGGGACAGATACATCTATGGCTACACCTTC
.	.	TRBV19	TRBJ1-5	CASSIGGIVSNQPQHF	TGTGCCAGTAGTATAGGAGGGATAGTTAGCAATCAGCCCCAGCATTTT
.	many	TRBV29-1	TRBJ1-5	CSVLVGYNQPQHF	TGCAGCGTCCTCGTCGGGTACAATCAGCCCCAGCATTTT
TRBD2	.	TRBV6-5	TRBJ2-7	CASSWGLAGAYEQYF	TGTGCCAGCAGCTGGGGACTAGCGGGAGCCTACGAGCAGTACTTC
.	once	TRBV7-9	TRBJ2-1	CASSSAGTYSYNEQFF	TGTGCCAGCAGCTCAGCCGGGACTTACTCCTACAATGAGCAGTTCTTC
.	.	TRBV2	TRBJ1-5	CASNSGRNQPQHF	TGTGCCAGCAACTCAGGGCGCAATCAGCCCCAGCATTTT
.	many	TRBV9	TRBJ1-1	CASSVVPNTEAFF	TGTGCCAGCAGCGTAGTCCCGAACACTGAAGCTTTCTTT
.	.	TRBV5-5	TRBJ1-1	CASSSESGTEAFF	TGTGCCAGCAGCTCTGAATCAGGGACCGAAGCTTTCTTT
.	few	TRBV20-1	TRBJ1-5	CSASDSGRNQPQHF	TGCAGTGCTAGTGATAGTGGGAGGAATCAGCCCCAGCATTTT
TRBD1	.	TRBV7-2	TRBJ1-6	CASSLEQGANSPLHF	TGTGCCAGCAGCTTAGAACAGGGGGCAAATTCACCCCTCCACTTT
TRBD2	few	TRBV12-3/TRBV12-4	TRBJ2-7	CASSPASGSYEQYF	TGTGCCAGCAGCCCTGCTAGCGGGAGCTACGAGCAGTACTTC
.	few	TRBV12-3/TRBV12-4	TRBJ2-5	CASSSTSSQETQYF	TGTGCCAGCAGTTCTACTAGCTCCCAAGAGACCCAGTACTTC
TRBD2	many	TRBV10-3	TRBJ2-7	CAISPRLAGEGEQYF	TGTGCCATCTCCCCCAGACTAGCGGGAGAGGGCGAGCAGTACTTC
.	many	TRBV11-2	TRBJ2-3	CASSLGWDTQYF	TGTGCCAGCAGCTTAGGGTGGGATACGCAGTATTTT
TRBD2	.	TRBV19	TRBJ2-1	CASSAGLAGVHEQFF	TGTGCCAGTAGTGCAGGACTAGCGGGAGTCCATGAGCAGTTCTTC
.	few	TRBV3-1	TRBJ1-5	CASSLTVGNQPQHF	TGTGCCAGCAGCCTGACAGTAGGCAATCAGCCCCAGCATTTT
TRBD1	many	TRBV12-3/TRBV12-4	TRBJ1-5	CASSSDRGGNQPQHF	TGTGCCAGCAGTTCAGACAGGGGAGGTAATCAGCCCCAGCATTTT
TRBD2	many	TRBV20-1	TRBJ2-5	CSAWTSGGGQETQYF	TGCAGTGCGTGGACTAGTGGGGGAGGCCAAGAGACCCAGTACTTC
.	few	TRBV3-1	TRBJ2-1	CASSLSAFFGRVNEQFF	TGTGCCAGCAGCCTAAGCGCCTTCTTCGGACGTGTGAATGAGCAGTTCTTC
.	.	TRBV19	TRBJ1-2	CASKPGQSYGYTF	TGTGCCAGTAAGCCCGGGCAGTCCTATGGCTACACCTTC
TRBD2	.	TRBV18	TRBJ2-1	CASSSLAGVDNEQFF	TGTGCCAGCTCATCACTAGCGGGAGTAGACAATGAGCAGTTCTTC
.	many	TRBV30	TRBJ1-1	CAWSGGAGIGTEAFF	TGTGCCTGGAGTGGGGGTGCCGGGATAGGAACTGAAGCTTTCTTT
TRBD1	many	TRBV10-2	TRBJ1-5	CASSERTGVVGNQPQHF	TGCGCCAGCAGTGAGAGGACAGGGGTGGTCGGCAATCAGCCCCAGCATTTT
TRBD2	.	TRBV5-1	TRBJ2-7	CASSLGHGGSYEQYF	TGCGCCAGCAGCTTGGGGCACGGGGGGAGCTACGAGCAGTACTTC
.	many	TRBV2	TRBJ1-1	CASSESMAGWAFF	TGTGCCAGCAGTGAGTCAATGGCAGGCTGGGCTTTCTTT
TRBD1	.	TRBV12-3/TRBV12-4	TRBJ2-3	CASRKLTGFGTDTQYF	TGTGCCAGCAGGAAGCTGACAGGGTTTGGCACAGATACGCAGTATTTT
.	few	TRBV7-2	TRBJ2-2	CASSLDAGELFF	TGTGCCAGCAGCCTTGATGCCGGGGAGCTGTTTTTT
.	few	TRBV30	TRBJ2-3	CAWIGITDTQYF	TGTGCCTGGATCGGGATCACAGATACGCAGTATTTT